The T cell receptor (beta chain) under discussion was sequenced for a study of technical replicates of blood from a few donors. Profiled with immunoSEQ multiplex PCR; TCRdb holds only in-frame clones, not every one. Of about 79,000 clones listed, around 92% were seen once; the top ten hold roughly 0.37%. This sequence originates from a human donor in good health. Some clones in this sample may be carry-over from other donors' samples. The sequencing input was T cells isolated from PBMCs.

The CDR3 region is CASSQIGQANQPQHF. As DNA, the CDR3 is TGTGCCAGCAGTCAAATAGGACAGGCAAATCAGCCCCAGCATTTT. The V gene is TRBV6-5, the J gene TRBJ1-5; 7 nucleotides match TRBD1. The J segment lost 4 bases and the V segment lost 5 bases, leaving 8 bases of the junction unmatched. This CDR3 region has 15 residues. Looked up from germline, CDR1 is MNHEY and CDR2 is SVGAGI.